This entry concerns a single TCR beta chain. There is no known antigen for this receptor. No much larger clonotype is one base removed from it; base qualities were not supplied. At the DNA level, this CDR3 is encoded by other sequences in the same sample as well. The data derive from a study of shared clonotypes between healthy human individuals (dated by TCRdb to 2018 to 2020). Concerning the study at large: The cohort comprised two women and a few men aged 18 to 49 years. To estimate repertoire size and how much clonotype sharing occurs between individuals, the study deeply sequenced the blood TCR repertoires of five or six healthy adults. Different laboratories and diverse techniques were used to prepare libraries and sequence TCR repertoires, to increase sequencing depth and limit assay-specific biases. Between about 0.9 and 8.9 billion PBMCs per donor were obtained by leukapheresis. For each donor, CD4 naive and CD4 memory were each given three plates, CD8 naive was given two plates, and CD8 memory was given one plate.

The donors were healthy, HIV-negative adults who had no recently reported acute infections or vaccinations. All donors were Caucasian adults living in Nashville, Tennessee, USA. Magnetic negative selection was used to enrich CD4+ T cells, after which naive cells were positively selected on CD45RA and the negative fraction became the memory subset. Blood was obtained by leukapheresis, after which PBMCs were separated by Ficoll-Histopaque density gradient centrifugation and cryopreserved in liquid nitrogen vapor phase. Purity and quantity of every magnetically sorted T cell population were checked by analytical flow cytometry. Genomic DNA was isolated from each sorted fraction and quantified by UV absorbance on a Nanodrop 2000c. Overall study outcomes, separate from this receptor: Pairwise subsampling indicated that sequencing depth was expected to affect the degree of clonotype sharing among donors. Even with the large sequencing depth, rarefaction of the sorted-subset datasets indicated that sequencing was incomplete. The small number of donors limited the genetic and exposure-history diversity represented. Sampling was restricted to blood, and TCR repertoires in tissue are likely to differ from TCR repertoires in blood. Naive subsets generally had larger estimated clonotype richness than memory subsets. Clonotypes shared by all four sorted-subset donors showed higher generation probabilities than non-shared clonotypes. About 4.5% of naive CD4, 3% to 4% of naive CD8, approximately 2.2% of memory CD4, and roughly 0.4% of memory CD8 clonotypes were shared across a handful of donors.

Using the deep immunoSEQ assay, multiplex PCR amplified TCR CDR3 regions from genomic DNA. For each cell subset, the extracted genomic DNA was distributed evenly across all wells of several immunoSEQ 96-well plates, and each plate served as one replicate. Each replicate PCR for sorted subsets received about 200 ng genomic DNA, equal to roughly 30,000 T cell genomes. The purified libraries were quantified using a Qubit 3.0 fluorometer, sized with a Bioanalyzer 2100, and then quantified again using the KAPA Library Quantification kit. Each immunoSEQ 96-well plate was sequenced on its own single-read 150-cycle Illumina NextSeq 550 flow cell. Regarding the original processing steps: Because only junctional sequences without quality scores were contained in the immunoSEQ output, filtering matching that applied to full-length reads could not be performed. To assign V/J genes and CDR3, sequences were annotated against IMGT germline references using PyIR, a Python wrapper for IgBLAST v1.9. Reads with weak V/J assignments (E-value above 1e-6), missing CDR3, stop codons, out-of-frame junctions, or ambiguous translated residues were removed. V3J clonotypes were defined as sequences sharing an identical inferred V gene, J gene, and CDR3 amino acid sequence. The percentage overlap between two repertoires was calculated by dividing the number of shared unique clonotypes by the size of the smaller repertoire. Three approaches were used to assess repertoire richness: RTK rarefaction, the Chao1 estimator, and Recon v2.1 estimates of unobserved clonotypes. For all TCRbeta clonotypes obtained by the gDNA method from a handful of donors, generation probabilities were computed with OLGA. As stored in TCRdb, this immuneACCESS dataset retains in-frame rearrangements with V and J assigned. A fraction of the clones does not appear; measured against another copy, unresolved V genes explain less than half of the discrepancy, and the remainder lacks a known reason. The V and J calls and the clone size are those of that table, but D and trimming were determined from the DNA. Across this sample there are roughly 1,500,000 clones, with roughly 98.5% seen only once. 0.36% of the sample goes to the ten largest clones.

CDR1 and CDR2 are read off the germline V gene as SNHLY and FYNNEI. Germline trimming: 6 bases from V, 4 bases from J; junction bases outside gene matches: 3. The CDR3 sequence holds 13 residues, the cysteine and phenylalanine included. Only the CDR3 part of the read is kept: 39 bases, read in frame from the first base. The sequenced sample was naive CD4+ T cells sorted from blood. The cell subset or site label corresponds to: CD45RA+ positively selected. The V gene is TRBV2 and the J gene is TRBJ2-7; 10 junctional bases match TRBD2. The receptor was isolated from a man aged 30 to 39 in good health. CDR3 reads: CASRTSGSYEQYF. The nucleotide sequence is TGTGCCAGCAGGACTAGCGGGTCGTACGAGCAGTACTTC.